The next 13 T cell receptor beta chains were all read from a single sample in a study of blood T cell repertoires in COVID-19. Only in-frame clones appear in the TCRdb table, and some are missing; sequencing was by immunoSEQ multiplex PCR. Of about 670,000 clones in the sample, about nine tenths were seen once. Source material: peripheral blood. The receptors originated from a young woman with acute or convalescent COVID-19.

This sequence joins TRBV7-6 and TRBJ1-6; a weak D match, TRBD1 (5 bases). CDR3 length: 14 residues. With 8 bases removed from V and 7 bases from J, the gap between germline ends came to 15 bases. CDR1 and CDR2 from the germline V gene are SGHVS and FNYEAQ. CDR3 in DNA: TGTGCCAGCTCCGCTCAGGGAAGAAATTCACCCCTCCACTTT. Translated, it gives CASSAQGRNSPLHF.

The sample holds one count of this clone. V is TRBV27 and J is TRBJ1-2; TRBD1 aligns across 11 bases. The germline CDR1 and CDR2 sequences are MNHEY and SMNVEV (reference sequence). The CDR3 totals 15 residues. J lost 5 bases, V lost 1 base, and 3 bases had no gene match. Written as DNA, the CDR3 is TGTGCCAGCAGTTTATTAGGGGACAGGGGGTATGGCTACACCTTC. Translating it yields CASSLLGDRGYGYTF.

As to this clone: Other DNA variants within this sample encode the same CDR3. The chain combines TRBV6-5 with TRBJ1-3, with TRBD1 identical over 7 bases. The J segment lost 0 bases and the V segment lost 5 bases, leaving 1 base of the junction unmatched. Per germline, CDR1 MNHEY and CDR2 SVGAGI. This CDR3 region has 14 residues. This chain's CDR3 is CASSTGVSGNTIYF. The CDR3 bases are TGTGCCAGCAGTACAGGGGTCTCTGGAAACACCATATATTTT.

J is TRBJ1-5 and V is TRBV6-5; 7 nucleotides align to TRBD1. Germline V lookup: CDR1 MNHEY, CDR2 SVGAGI. V was pared by 8 bases and J by 3 bases, with 10 bases of the junction left unmatched. The CDR3 covers 15 residues. The CDR3 DNA reads as TGTGCCAGCCTTAAGGACAGGCCTTACAATCAGCCCCAGCATTTT. Residues: CASLKDRPYNQPQHF.

This sequence joins TRBV3-1 (or the pseudogene TRBV3-2) and TRBJ2-7, with TRBD2 matching over 13 bases. The germline CDR1 and CDR2 sequences are LGHDT and YNNKEL (reference sequence). This CDR3 has 16 residues. Trimming removed 3 bases from V and 5 bases from J; junction bases left unmatched: 7. The CDR3 is CASSQATSGGINEQYF. CDR3 bases: TGTGCCAGCAGCCAGGCGACTAGCGGGGGGATAAACGAGCAGTACTTC.

The genes are TRBV7-3 and TRBJ1-2; D not resolved. Per germline, CDR1 SGHTA and CDR2 FQGTGA. This CDR3 contains 15 residues. V gave up 2 bases and J gave up 3 bases, with 13 bases separating them. The CDR3 DNA follows: TGTGCCAGCAGCTTACTCGGGAGGTCGGACTATGGCTACACCTTC. This codes for CASSLLGRSDYGYTF.

The V call is TRBV4-1, the J call TRBJ2-1; TRBD1 matches at 9 bases. Germline CDR1 reads MGHRA; CDR2 reads YSYEKL. With V trimmed by 4 bases and J by 8 bases, 6 bases remained unmatched. The CDR3 extends over 14 amino acids. CDR3 loop: CASSPGTGIDEQFF. The CDR3 DNA sequence: TGCGCCAGCAGCCCCGGGACAGGGATCGATGAGCAGTTCTTC.

The chain employs TRBV10-1 and TRBJ1-2, with D perhaps TRBD1 (5 bases). Deletions cut 9 bases from V and 0 bases from J, with 20 bases between. Germline V gene lookup returns CDR1 WNHNN and CDR2 SYGVQD (reference sequence). The CDR3 totals 16 residues. The CDR3 is CARGRWGEGANYGYTF. CDR3 sequence (DNA): TGCGCCAGGGGGAGATGGGGGGAGGGAGCTAACTATGGCTACACCTTC.

The chain couples TRBV7-2 to TRBJ2-5; 9 bases match TRBD2. The CDR3 covers 14 residues. With V trimmed by 5 bases and J by 5 bases, 6 bases remained unmatched. Per germline, CDR1 SGHTA and CDR2 FQGNSA. The CDR3 protein is CASSAGLARETQYF. The CDR3 DNA follows: TGTGCCAGCAGCGCCGGACTAGCGAGGGAGACCCAGTACTTC.

J is TRBJ2-7 and V is TRBV15; 9 nucleotides align to TRBD2. Germline values: CDR1 LNHNV, CDR2 YYDKDF (reference sequence). This CDR3 has 15 residues. J was trimmed by 5 bases and V by 0 bases; bases with no gene match: 5. The CDR3 region is CATSREGSGGDEQYF. In nucleotides, the CDR3 is TGTGCCACCAGCAGAGAGGGTAGCGGGGGCGACGAGCAGTACTTC. The full variable domain, completed using reference TRBV15 and TRBJ2-7, is DAMVIQNPRYQVTQFGKPVTLSCSQTLNHNVMYWYQQKSSQAPKLLFHYYDKDFNNEADTPDNFQSRRPNTSFCFLDIRSPGLGDTAMYLCATSREGSGGDEQYFGPGTRLTVT.

This chain connects TRBV19 to TRBJ1-3, with D maybe TRBD1 (6 bases). CDR1 and CDR2 from the germline V gene are LNHDA and SQIVND (reference sequence). The ends were cut back, 3 bases at V and 0 bases at J, with 12 bases in the middle. CDR3 length equals 16 residues. The CDR3: CASSILRGPSGNTIYF. The CDR3 region has the DNA TGTGCCAGTAGTATCCTGCGGGGGCCCTCTGGAAACACCATATATTTT. The full variable domain, rest sourced from reference TRBV19 and TRBJ1-3, is DGGITQSPKYLFRKEGQNVTLSCEQNLNHDAMYWYRQDPGQGLRLIYYSQIVNDFQKGDIAEGYSVSREKKESFPLTVTSAQKNPTAFYLCASSILRGPSGNTIYFGEGSWLTVV.

The table lists this clone with a count of one. The rearrangement joins TRBV2 to TRBJ1-4, with a weak D call TRBD1 (6 bases). V gave up 2 bases and J gave up 8 bases, with 15 bases separating them. This CDR3 has 15 amino acids. CDR1 and CDR2 from the germline V gene are SNHLY and FYNNEI. This CDR3 reads CASSEWRAGEEKLFF. CDR3 DNA: TGTGCCAGCAGTGAATGGCGGGCAGGGGAGGAAAAACTGTTTTTT.

This chain uses TRBV24-1 with TRBJ2-2; the D is unclear. Germline CDR1 is KGHDR and CDR2 is SFDVKD. V lost 0 bases and J 6 bases, leaving 7 bases between the germline ends. This CDR3 is 14 amino acids long. The CDR3, as DNA: TGTGCCACCAGTGATTTGAGCGCGTCCGGGGAGCTGTTTTTT. Translated, it gives CATSDLSASGELFF.